The T cell receptor beta chain described here comes from a study of T cell responses to AZD1222 COVID-19 vaccine. In germline, CDR1 is MNHEY, CDR2 SVGAGI. The CDR3 is made up of 14 amino acids. The ends were cut back, 6 bases at V and 1 base at J, with 12 bases in the middle. Remarks on this clone: Its antigen is still unknown.

Regarding the study as a whole: Spike-specific TCR breadth and depth both grew after two AZD1222 doses. Unmutated variant regions are reportedly targeted by nearly half of spike-specific TCRs.

The table came from immunoSEQ multiplex PCR; TCRdb's copy has only in-frame clones and leaves some out. This table has around 270,000 clones, 90% to 95% appearing once. The genes are TRBV6-5 and TRBJ1-1; maybe TRBD1 (5 bases). The specimen comprised peripheral blood, sampled 28 days after the second AZD1222 dose. This clonotype originated in an adult who received the AZD1222 COVID-19 vaccine. As DNA, the CDR3 is TGTGCCAGCAGAACCCAAACAGGGAACACTGAAGCTTTCTTT. This encodes CASRTQTGNTEAFF.